Listed here are 21 T cell receptor beta chains from one sample, sequenced in a study of CXCR3-negative and CXCR3-positive naive CD8 T cells. In preparing the TRB cDNA libraries, 5' RACE with UMI labels was used. TCRdb reprocessed the 5' RACE reads and keeps a single row for each CDR3 protein, giving no DNA. In total, the table holds 70,000 to 95,000 distinct CDR3 sequences. The sequencing sample was made of naive CXCR3- CD8+ T cells from blood. The subset was: CD45RO-CCR7+CD27+CD95- naive CD8+ T cells lacking CXCR3 (TNR3-). The source is a human donor in good health. Some clones in this sample may be carry-over from other donors' samples.

The rearrangement uses TRBV20-1 and TRBJ2-1. Germline V gene data show CDR1 as DFQATT and CDR2 as SNEGSKA (reference sequence). The CDR3 loop spans 16 amino acids. The CDR3 here is CSARELAGASYNEQFF.

The chain recombines TRBV20-1 with TRBJ2-7; TCRdb selects TRBD1, and the lack of DNA leaves this call unchecked. The germline V gene has CDR1 DFQATT and CDR2 SNEGSKA (reference sequence). This CDR3 region has 13 residues. The CDR3 protein is CSANEWDSYEQYF.

The chain links TRBV9 to TRBJ2-2; the TCRdb call, TRBD2, lacks DNA for checking. Looked up from germline, CDR1 is SGDLS and CDR2 is YYNGEE. This CDR3 has 16 amino acids. Here the CDR3 reads CASTLGVAGNTGELFF.

The V and J genes are TRBV6-5 and TRBJ2-1; no DNA is available, so the TRBD1 call from TCRdb remains unchecked. CDR1 MNHEY and CDR2 SVGAGI come from the germline V gene. The CDR3 totals 16 residues. The CDR3 protein is CASSYSGQGIYNEQFF.

The gene calls are TRBV29-1 and TRBJ2-7; TCRdb lists TRBD2, though no DNA is available to test this call. Germline V gene data show CDR1 as SQVTM and CDR2 as ANQGSEA. This CDR3 has 13 residues. The CDR3 loop is CSVETSEGYEQYF.

The V gene is TRBV11-2, the J gene TRBJ2-1; TCRdb picks TRBD2, but there is no DNA to check that call. CDR1 and CDR2 from the germline V gene are SGHAT and FQNNGV. CDR3 length: 17 amino acids. CDR3 sequence reads: CASSLGRVALSYNEQFF.

The V and J genes are TRBV7-2 and TRBJ2-1; the TCRdb call, TRBD2, lacks DNA for checking. The CDR3 contains 14 residues. Germline V lookup: CDR1 SGHTA, CDR2 FQGNSA. CDR3 region: CASGKDSDPHEQFF.

V and J are TRBV29-1 and TRBJ2-7; the TCRdb call, TRBD1, lacks DNA for checking. Germline V lookup: CDR1 SQVTM, CDR2 ANQGSEA. CDR3 size: 13 residues. Here the CDR3 reads CSANSGTGLGQYF.

The J gene is TRBJ1-2, the V gene TRBV5-5. The CDR3 is 14 amino acids. Germline CDR1 is SGHKS and CDR2 is YYEKEE (reference sequence). The CDR3 sequence is CASSWGTLGYGYTF.

V usage is TRBV7-9 and J usage is TRBJ1-2; the TCRdb call, TRBD1, lacks DNA for checking. The CDR3 has 13 residues. Germline CDR1 reads SEHNR; CDR2 reads FQNEAQ (reference sequence). The CDR3 loop is CASSLQGHYGYTF.

This rearrangement joins TRBV7-3 to TRBJ2-5; the TRBD1 assignment by TCRdb is unverifiable without DNA. CDR3 length: 13 residues. Germline V gene sequence: CDR1 SGHTA, CDR2 FQGTGA. The CDR3 here is CASARGGPETQYF.

This chain joins TRBV4-1 and TRBJ1-4; lacking DNA, the TRBD1 call made by TCRdb goes unchecked. This CDR3 comprises 15 residues. Per the germline V gene, CDR1 is MGHRA and CDR2 is YSYEKL. CDR3 protein: CASSHTGLEGEKLFF.

The chain carries TRBV5-1 and TRBJ2-1; the TRBD2 assignment by TCRdb is unverifiable without DNA. The V gene's germline CDR1 is SGHRS and CDR2 YFSETQ. The length of the CDR3 is 18 residues. CDR3 loop: CASSWSQGGRGAHNEQFF.

The chain combines TRBV28 with TRBJ1-2; no DNA is available, so the TRBD1 call from TCRdb remains unchecked. Germline assignment: CDR1 MDHEN and CDR2 SYDVKM. The CDR3 consists of 14 residues. The CDR3 here is CASSPRQMWQGYTF.

The chain combines TRBV7-9 with TRBJ1-2; TCRdb's D gene call, TRBD1, goes unchecked for lack of DNA. CDR1 and CDR2 from the germline V gene are SEHNR and FQNEAQ (reference sequence). CDR3 length: 16 residues. CDR3: CASTSGSRDTHYGYTF.

The chain carries TRBV12-3 or TRBV12-4 and TRBJ2-1; TCRdb gives TRBD2 as the D gene, but with no DNA this cannot be confirmed. CDR3 size: 16 residues. The CDR3 spells CASSLAADKTNNEQFF.

J is TRBJ2-1 and V is TRBV3-1; TCRdb indicates TRBD1, and absent DNA this call remains unverified. From germline, CDR1 is LGHDT and CDR2 YNNKEL (reference sequence). The CDR3 length is 17 residues. CDR3 region: CASSQSVNTARAGEQFF.

The J gene is TRBJ2-7, the V gene TRBV12-3 or TRBV12-4; TCRdb's D call, TRBD1, is unchecked because there is no DNA. This CDR3 spans 12 amino acids. This chain's CDR3 is CATGQGGYEQYF.

The chain links TRBV7-9 to TRBJ1-2; there is no DNA to check the TCRdb D call of TRBD1. The CDR3 totals 16 residues. Per the germline V gene, CDR1 is SEHNR and CDR2 is FQNEAQ (reference sequence). This CDR3 reads CASSLVLNREKDGYTF.

The chain is built from TRBV5-5 and TRBJ2-1; there is no DNA to check the TCRdb D call of TRBD2. Germline-derived CDR1 and CDR2 are SGHKS and YYEKEE (reference sequence). The CDR3 extends over 14 amino acids. CDR3 amino acids: CASSFYREDNEQFF.

The chain joins TRBV7-9 to TRBJ2-1; the TCRdb call, TRBD1, lacks DNA for checking. CDR1 and CDR2 from the germline V gene are SEHNR and FQNEAQ (reference sequence). The CDR3 length is 16 residues. The CDR3 loop reads CASSLGLGASYNEQFF. Full variable domain (remainder filled in from reference TRBV7-9 and TRBJ2-1): DTGVSQNPRHKITKRGQNVTFRCDPISEHNRLYWYRQTLGQGPEFLTYFQNEAQLEKSRLLSDRFSAERPKGSFSTLEIQRTEQGDSAMYLCASSLGLGASYNEQFFGPGTRLTVL.